The 15 T cell receptor beta chains in this list originate from one sample, sequenced in a study of blood T cell repertoires in COVID-19. Profiling relied on immunoSEQ multiplex PCR, and the TCRdb table lists in-frame clones only, not all of them. The sample has some 50,000 clones; 77% are singletons. The sample consisted of peripheral blood. These receptors were taken from a human donor with active or convalescent COVID-19. The donor label of this sample is uncertain.

This rearrangement joins TRBV4-1 to TRBJ1-4, with 9 bases matching TRBD1. The trim removed 0 bases at V and 3 bases at J, leaving 8 bases unmatched. Germline V gives CDR1 MGHRA, CDR2 YSYEKL. The CDR3 is 18 amino acids. CDR3 sequence reads: CASSQEDRGLGANEKLFF. The CDR3, as DNA: TGCGCCAGCAGCCAAGAAGACAGGGGGTTAGGGGCTAATGAAAAACTGTTTTTT.

The chain employs TRBV19 and TRBJ1-1; 9 nucleotides align to TRBD1. The CDR3 is 16 residues long. Germline loops: CDR1 LNHDA, CDR2 SQIVND (reference sequence). V gave up 7 bases and J gave up 4 bases; unmatched junction bases: 13. CDR3 loop: CASKVGTGNVGTEAFF. The CDR3 bases are TGTGCCAGTAAGGTAGGGACAGGGAACGTGGGCACTGAAGCTTTCTTT.

The chain recombines TRBV7-9 with TRBJ2-5, with D uncertain. Germline CDR1 reads SEHNR; CDR2 reads FQNEAQ (reference sequence). The CDR3 runs 13 residues. V lost 5 bases and J lost 5, with 12 bases in between. In nucleotides, the CDR3 is TGTGCCAGCAGCGTTGCCCACGGGGAGACCCAGTACTTC. It encodes CASSVAHGETQYF.

V gene TRBV5-1 combines with J gene TRBJ2-7, with 8 bases matching TRBD2. This CDR3 is built from 17 residues. Unmatched junction bases numbered 13, after V lost 3 bases and J lost 2 bases. The germline V gene encodes CDR1 SGHRS and CDR2 YFSETQ. CDR3 residues: CASSSWRGSGVPYEQYF. The CDR3 DNA follows: TGCGCCAGCAGCTCGTGGAGGGGTAGCGGGGTCCCCTACGAGCAGTACTTC.

This clone has only one observation. The gene calls are TRBV18 and TRBJ2-7; D is perhaps TRBD1 (5 bases). The V end was cut by 8 bases, the J end by 0 bases, with 11 bases between. This CDR3 has 13 residues. Germline assignment: CDR1 KGHSH and CDR2 LQKENI. The chain's CDR3 is CASKTATSYEQYF. The DNA for the CDR3 is TGTGCCAGCAAGACAGCAACCTCCTACGAGCAGTACTTC.

The table lists this clone with many counts. V is TRBV9 and J is TRBJ2-5; TRBD2 might be the D (6 bases). CDR3 size: 16 residues. Germline-derived CDR1 and CDR2 are SGDLS and YYNGEE. Between the trimmed V and J ends, which lost 0 bases and 4 bases, there was a span of 16 bases. In DNA, the CDR3 is TGTGCCAGCAGCGTAGAGAGCGGAGGGTTGGGAGAGACCCAGTACTTC. This gives the protein CASSVESGGLGETQYF. Looking up the rest from reference TRBV9 and TRBJ2-5 gives the full variable domain: DSGVTQTPKHLITATGQRVTLRCSPRSGDLSVYWYQQSLDQGLQFLIQYYNGEERAKGNILERFSAQQFPDLHSELNLSSLELGDSALYFCASSVESGGLGETQYFGPGTRLLVL.

The CDR3 spells CASSQDSGSRGEQFF. The CDR3 bases are TGCGCCAGCAGCCAAGATTCCGGCAGCCGCGGGGAGCAGTTCTTC. This rearrangement joins TRBV4-3 to TRBJ2-1, with D maybe TRBD2 (5 bases). CDR1 is LGHNA, CDR2 YSLEER, per germline. CDR3 length: 15 residues. V dropped 0 bases and J dropped 10 bases, with 16 bases sitting between them.

The chain combines TRBV5-1 with TRBJ1-1; D uncertain. There are 12 residues in the CDR3. V dropped 2 bases and J dropped 4 bases, with 6 bases sitting between them. Germline CDR1 reads SGHRS; CDR2 reads YFSETQ. The CDR3 loop reads CASSFDITEAFF. CDR3 bases: TGCGCCAGCAGCTTTGACATCACTGAAGCTTTCTTT.

This chain joins TRBV7-3 and TRBJ2-1; TRBD2 is a possible D gene (5 bases). Deletions cut 2 bases from V and 1 base from J, with 9 bases between. The germline gives CDR1 SGHTA, CDR2 FQGTGA. This CDR3 region has 15 residues. CDR3 amino acids: CASSLAGLSYNEQFF. For the CDR3, the DNA is TGTGCCAGCAGCTTAGCGGGCCTATCCTACAATGAGCAGTTCTTC.

The V gene is TRBV30, the J gene TRBJ1-2; TRBD1 matches 10 bases. The CDR3 loop spans 14 amino acids. The ends lost 2 bases at V and 6 bases at J; junction bases unmatched: 6. The germline CDR1 and CDR2 sequences are GTSNPN and SVGIG (reference sequence). The CDR3 loop is CAWSQDRGYHGYTF. CDR3 DNA sequence: TGTGCCTGGAGTCAGGACAGGGGGTATCATGGCTACACCTTC.

This clone appeared a few times. In DNA, the CDR3 is TGTGCCAGCAGGTTAACGTCCTACCCGGAGCAGTTCTTC. This codes for CASRLTSYPEQFF. V and J are TRBV5-4 and TRBJ2-1; unclear D gene. This CDR3 region has 13 residues. V lost 5 bases, J lost 10 bases, and 16 bases lay in between. In germline, CDR1 is SGHNT, CDR2 YYREEE (reference sequence).

The chain is built from TRBV9 and TRBJ2-1; no definite D call. Germline CDR1 and CDR2: SGDLS and YYNGEE. Trimming pared 1 base from V and 0 bases from J, leaving 5 bases between. This CDR3 is 14 amino acids long. CDR3 protein: CASSVPSSYNEQFF. In DNA form, the CDR3 reads TGTGCCAGCAGCGTACCGAGCTCCTACAATGAGCAGTTCTTC.

This rearrangement joins TRBV6-1 to TRBJ2-7, with D possibly TRBD2 on 7 matching bases. The CDR3 length is 16 residues. The germline V gene has CDR1 MNHNS and CDR2 SASEGT. Trimming removed 3 bases at V and 5 bases at J, with 20 bases between. The CDR3 here is CASSDYRRAGANEQYF. The CDR3 DNA sequence: TGTGCCAGCAGTGATTACCGTCGCGCGGGGGCCAACGAGCAGTACTTC.

The V call is TRBV12-3 or TRBV12-4, the J call TRBJ1-2; unclear D gene. This CDR3 is 12 amino acids long. The germline V and J ends were trimmed by 3 bases and 8 bases, with 10 bases remaining between them. The CDR3 is CASSFSQYGYTF. The CDR3 DNA sequence: TGTGCCAGCAGTTTTAGCCAGTACGGCTACACCTTC.

The CDR3 loop reads CASSYGGGRIYEQYF. The CDR3 DNA reads TGTGCCAGCAGTTACGGTGGCGGGAGGATCTACGAGCAGTACTTC. The rearrangement links TRBV6-5 to TRBJ2-7; 8 nucleotides agree with TRBD2. The V and J ends lost 2 bases and 3 bases, in that order; junction bases with no gene match: 6. Germline values: CDR1 MNHEY, CDR2 SVGAGI. The CDR3 has 15 residues.